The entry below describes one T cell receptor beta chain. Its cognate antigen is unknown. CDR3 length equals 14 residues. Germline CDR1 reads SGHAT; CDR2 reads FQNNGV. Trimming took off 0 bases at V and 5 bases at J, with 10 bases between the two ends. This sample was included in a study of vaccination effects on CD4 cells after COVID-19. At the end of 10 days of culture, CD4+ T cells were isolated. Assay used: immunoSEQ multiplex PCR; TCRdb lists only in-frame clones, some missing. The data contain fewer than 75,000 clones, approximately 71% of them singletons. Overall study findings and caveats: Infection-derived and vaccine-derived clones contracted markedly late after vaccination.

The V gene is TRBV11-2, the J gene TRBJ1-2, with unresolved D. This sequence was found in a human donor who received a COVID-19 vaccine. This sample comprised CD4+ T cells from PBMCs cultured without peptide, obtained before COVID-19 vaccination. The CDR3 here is CASSLDTGPYGYTF. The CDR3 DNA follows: TGTGCCAGCAGCTTAGATACCGGACCTTATGGCTACACCTTC.